This T cell receptor beta chain stems from a study of cytomegalovirus exposure and HLA in healthy donors. The study, taken as a whole, reports: Analyses of presence/absence relied on an assumption of roughly uniform sequencing depth across donors.

This clone was detected a few times. Its antigen is unknown. PCR primers comprised 60 Vbeta and 13 Jbeta primers. Repertoires were generated with immunoSEQ multiplex PCR, while TCRdb's copy carries only in-frame clones and drops some. This table holds some 65,000 clones, about 72% found once. Although they were nominally healthy when sampled, donors likely had unrecorded immune exposures. The sequence derives from a girl aged 10-17 years in good health and CMV-seropositive. Input material: PBMCs.

CDR3 in DNA: TGTGCCATCAGTAGGTCAGGGGGCGACCCCTCAACTAATGAAAAACTGTTTTTT. Protein: CAISRSGGDPSTNEKLFF. The chain recombines TRBV10-3 with TRBJ1-4, with 8 bases identical to TRBD1. With 5 bases clipped from V and 0 bases from J, the junction kept 11 bases outside the gene matches. From germline, CDR1 is ENHRY and CDR2 SYGVKD. The CDR3 runs 18 residues.